The clone carrying this T cell receptor beta chain was observed a few times. The target antigen is unknown. This sample is drawn from a study of identical twins. The cDNA had a unique molecular identifier and a template-switch universal primer site. Via MiXCR, TCRdb re-called the 5' RACE reads, giving one row per CDR3 protein. Of 1.5 million to 2 million distinct CDR3 sequences listed, roughly a third are singletons. V dropped 3 bases and J dropped 3; count of bases not matched to a gene: 10. CDR1 is LGHNA and CDR2 is YNFKEQ in the germline V gene. The CDR3 has 17 residues. The study's findings and limits: Where beta out-of-frame sequences were concerned, excess twin sharing was weaker. Excess low generation probability was seen in twin-shared out-of-frame alpha sequences.

Every sampled donor was Caucasian and healthy. The V call is TRBV4-2, the J call TRBJ2-1; TRBD2 matches at 8 bases. The sequencing sample was made of cord blood. This sequence was found in a newborn girl in good health. The CDR3 nucleotides are TGTGCCAGCAGCCACACCACTAGCGGAGATTACTACAATGAGCAGTTCTTC. It translates to CASSHTTSGDYYNEQFF.